A single TCR beta chain is shown here with its context. Its antigen is unknown. This sample stems from a study of CD8+ T cells in alopecia areata. Described treatment: oral pan-JAK inhibitor, 5-10 mg twice daily. Alopecia areata patients provided lesional scalp punch biopsies and peripheral blood. This CDR3 is 13 amino acids long. V was shortened by 0 bases and J by 3 bases, with 5 bases between the two germline ends. Germline V CDR1 and CDR2: SNHLY, FYNNEI. Study outcomes and limitations: Both scalp clonality and the expanded CD8+ clones among the top 100 showed a significant decrease with tofacitinib. In blood and scalp, many expanded lesional clones persisted during tofacitinib.

cDNA prepared by RNA extraction and subsequent reverse transcription served as the template for sequencing. Sequencing used immunoSEQ multiplex PCR; TCRdb keeps in-frame clones, though not all of them. The table shows 160,000 or so clones, with 58% occurring only once. V and J are TRBV2 and TRBJ1-2; D is unclear. This TCR derives from a human donor with alopecia areata. The sample was CD4+ T cells sorted from blood, taken at roughly week 55, from a patient treated with tofacitinib. The CDR3 nucleotides read TGTGCCAGCAGTGAAGCTGTAGACTATGGCTACACCTTC. Protein: CASSEAVDYGYTF.